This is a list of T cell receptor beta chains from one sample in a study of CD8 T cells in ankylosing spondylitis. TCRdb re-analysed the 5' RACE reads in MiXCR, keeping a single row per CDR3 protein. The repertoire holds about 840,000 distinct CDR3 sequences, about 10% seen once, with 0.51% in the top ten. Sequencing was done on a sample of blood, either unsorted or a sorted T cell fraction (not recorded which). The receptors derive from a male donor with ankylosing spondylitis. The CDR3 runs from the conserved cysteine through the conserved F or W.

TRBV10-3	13	CAISLNTADTQYF
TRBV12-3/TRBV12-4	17	CASSLGSSFSGANVLTF
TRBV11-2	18	CASSIVGLAGGPHNEQFF
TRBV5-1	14	CASKGLPSYNEQFF
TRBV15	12	CATSRMGDIQYF
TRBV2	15	CATTESSSSYNEQFF
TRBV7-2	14	CASSLLGQGLTQYF
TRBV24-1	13	CATSEGGTQEQYF
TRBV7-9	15	CASSPVRGGSYEQYF
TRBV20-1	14	CSADRDKSSYEQYF
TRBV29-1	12	CSAIVQIYEQYF
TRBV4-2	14	CASSQERSRETQYF
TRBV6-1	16	CASSKLPGRLNEKLFF
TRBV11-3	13	CASSREGTDTQYF
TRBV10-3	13	CAISGQMYTEAFF
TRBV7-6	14	CASSHTGVRETQYF
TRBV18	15	CASSPRASGGQEQYF
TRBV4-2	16	CASSQGGPRVGNEQFF